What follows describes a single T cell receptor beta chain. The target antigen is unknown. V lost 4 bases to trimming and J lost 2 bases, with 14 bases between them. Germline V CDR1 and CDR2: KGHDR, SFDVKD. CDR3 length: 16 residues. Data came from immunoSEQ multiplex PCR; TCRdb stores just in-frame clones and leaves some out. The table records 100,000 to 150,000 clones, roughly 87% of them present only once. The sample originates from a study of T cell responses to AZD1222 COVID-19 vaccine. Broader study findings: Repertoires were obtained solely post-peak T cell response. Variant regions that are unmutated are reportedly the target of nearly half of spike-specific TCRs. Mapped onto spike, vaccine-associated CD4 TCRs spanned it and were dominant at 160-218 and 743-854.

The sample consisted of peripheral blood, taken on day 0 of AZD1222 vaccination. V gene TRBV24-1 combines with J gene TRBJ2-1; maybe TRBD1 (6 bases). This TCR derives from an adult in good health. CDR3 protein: CATSDPWGTTYNEQFF. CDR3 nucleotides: TGTGCCACCAGTGACCCCTGGGGGACAACCTACAATGAGCAGTTCTTC.